The sequence of this T cell receptor (beta chain) was determined in a study of monozygotic twins with inflammatory bowel disease. Each donor gave 2.5 to 3 ml of peripheral blood. T cells were not sorted, and total RNA was isolated straight from whole blood. As for this clonotype: Its antigen is undetermined.

Germline V gene sequence: CDR1 KGHSH, CDR2 LQKENI. CDR3 size: 13 residues. One entry per CDR3 protein, without DNA, is what TCRdb gives after re-calling the 5' RACE reads. This repertoire includes more than 300,000 distinct CDR3 sequences. Study-level findings and limits: Individual T cell subtypes were not distinguishable. Nothing supported a single strong signal or clonotype that was associated with IBD.

The V call is TRBV18, the J call TRBJ2-7; as DNA is missing, the TRBD2 call by TCRdb cannot be tested. The sample comprised blood. The sequence derives from a human donor with ulcerative colitis or Crohn's disease, or a healthy co-twin of an affected twin (not recorded which). The CDR3 reads CASFFTSGAEQYF.